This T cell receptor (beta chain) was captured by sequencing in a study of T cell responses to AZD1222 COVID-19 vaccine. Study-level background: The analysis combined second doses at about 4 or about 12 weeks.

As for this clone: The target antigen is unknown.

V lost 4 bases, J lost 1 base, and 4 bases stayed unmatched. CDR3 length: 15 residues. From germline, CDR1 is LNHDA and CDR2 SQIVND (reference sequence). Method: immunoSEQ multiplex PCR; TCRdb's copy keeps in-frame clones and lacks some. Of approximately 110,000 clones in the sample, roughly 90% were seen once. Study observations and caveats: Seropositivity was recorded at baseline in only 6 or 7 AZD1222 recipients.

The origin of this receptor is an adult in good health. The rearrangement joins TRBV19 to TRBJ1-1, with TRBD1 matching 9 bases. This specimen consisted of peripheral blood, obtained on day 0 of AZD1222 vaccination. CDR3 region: CASSTRDRANTEAFF. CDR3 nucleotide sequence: TGTGCCAGTAGTACGAGGGACAGGGCGAACACTGAAGCTTTCTTT.